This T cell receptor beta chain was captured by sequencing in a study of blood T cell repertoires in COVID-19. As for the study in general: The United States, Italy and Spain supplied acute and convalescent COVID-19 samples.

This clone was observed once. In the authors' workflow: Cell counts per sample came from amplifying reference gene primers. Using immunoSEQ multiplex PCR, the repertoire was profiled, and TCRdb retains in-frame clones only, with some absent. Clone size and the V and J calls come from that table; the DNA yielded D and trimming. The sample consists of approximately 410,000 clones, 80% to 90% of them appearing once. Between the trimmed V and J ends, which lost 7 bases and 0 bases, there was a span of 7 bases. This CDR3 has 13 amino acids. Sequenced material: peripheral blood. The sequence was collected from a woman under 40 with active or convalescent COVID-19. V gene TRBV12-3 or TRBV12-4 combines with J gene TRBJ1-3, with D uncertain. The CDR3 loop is CASTGGSGNTIYF. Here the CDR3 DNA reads TGTGCCAGCACCGGAGGCTCTGGAAACACCATATATTTT.